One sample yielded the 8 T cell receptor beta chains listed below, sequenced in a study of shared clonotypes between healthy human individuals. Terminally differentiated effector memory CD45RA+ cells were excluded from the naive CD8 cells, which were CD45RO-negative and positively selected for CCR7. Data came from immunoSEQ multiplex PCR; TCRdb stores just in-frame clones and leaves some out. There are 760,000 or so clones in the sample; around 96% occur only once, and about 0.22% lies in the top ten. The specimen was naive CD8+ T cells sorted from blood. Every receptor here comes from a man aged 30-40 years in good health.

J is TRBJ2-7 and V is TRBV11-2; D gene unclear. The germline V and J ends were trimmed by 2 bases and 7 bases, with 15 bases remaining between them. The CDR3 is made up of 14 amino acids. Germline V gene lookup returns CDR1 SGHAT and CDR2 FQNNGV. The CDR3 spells CASSLNSAQREQYF. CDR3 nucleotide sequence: TGTGCCAGCAGCTTAAATTCAGCTCAGAGGGAGCAGTACTTC.

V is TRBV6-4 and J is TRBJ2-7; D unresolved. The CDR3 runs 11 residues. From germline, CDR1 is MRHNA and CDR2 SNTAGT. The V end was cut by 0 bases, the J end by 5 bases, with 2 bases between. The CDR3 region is CASSDSDEQYF. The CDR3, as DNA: TGTGCCAGCAGTGACTCGGACGAGCAGTACTTC.

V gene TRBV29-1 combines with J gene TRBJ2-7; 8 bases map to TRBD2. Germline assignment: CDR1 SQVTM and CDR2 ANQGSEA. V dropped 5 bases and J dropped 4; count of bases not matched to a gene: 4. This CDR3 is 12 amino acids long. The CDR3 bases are TGCAGCGTTAGAGCGGGGGTGTACGAGCAGTACTTC. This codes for CSVRAGVYEQYF.

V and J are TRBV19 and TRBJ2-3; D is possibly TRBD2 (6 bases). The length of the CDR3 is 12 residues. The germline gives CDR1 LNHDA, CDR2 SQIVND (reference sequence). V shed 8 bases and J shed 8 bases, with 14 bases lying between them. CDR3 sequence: CASCDGSATQYF. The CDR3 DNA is TGTGCCAGTTGCGACGGGAGTGCTACGCAGTATTTT.

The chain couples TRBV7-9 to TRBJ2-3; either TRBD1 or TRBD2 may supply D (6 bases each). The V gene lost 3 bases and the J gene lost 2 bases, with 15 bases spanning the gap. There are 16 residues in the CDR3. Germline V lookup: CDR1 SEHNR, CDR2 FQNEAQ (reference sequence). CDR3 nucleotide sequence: TGTGCCAGCAGCTTTCTCGGGGGCTCCCTCACAGATACGCAGTATTTT. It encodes CASSFLGGSLTDTQYF.

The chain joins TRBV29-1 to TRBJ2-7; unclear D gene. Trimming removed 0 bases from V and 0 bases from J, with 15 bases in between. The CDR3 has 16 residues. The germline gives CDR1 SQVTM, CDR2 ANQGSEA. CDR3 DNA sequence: TGCAGCGTTGAAGACGAGAACAGTCTCCTCTCCTACGAGCAGTACTTC. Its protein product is CSVEDENSLLSYEQYF.

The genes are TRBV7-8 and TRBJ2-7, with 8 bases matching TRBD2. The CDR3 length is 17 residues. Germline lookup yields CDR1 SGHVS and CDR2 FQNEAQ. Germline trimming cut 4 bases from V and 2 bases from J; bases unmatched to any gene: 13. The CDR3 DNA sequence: TGTGCCAGCAGCTCCTCCTTTCCCGGGACTAGAACCTACGAGCAGTACTTC. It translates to CASSSSFPGTRTYEQYF.

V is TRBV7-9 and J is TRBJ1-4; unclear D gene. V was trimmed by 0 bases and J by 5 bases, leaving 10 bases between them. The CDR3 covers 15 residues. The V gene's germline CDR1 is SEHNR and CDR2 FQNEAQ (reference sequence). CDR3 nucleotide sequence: TGTGCCAGCAGCTTAGCGGACGGAGGGAATGAAAAACTGTTTTTT. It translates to CASSLADGGNEKLFF.